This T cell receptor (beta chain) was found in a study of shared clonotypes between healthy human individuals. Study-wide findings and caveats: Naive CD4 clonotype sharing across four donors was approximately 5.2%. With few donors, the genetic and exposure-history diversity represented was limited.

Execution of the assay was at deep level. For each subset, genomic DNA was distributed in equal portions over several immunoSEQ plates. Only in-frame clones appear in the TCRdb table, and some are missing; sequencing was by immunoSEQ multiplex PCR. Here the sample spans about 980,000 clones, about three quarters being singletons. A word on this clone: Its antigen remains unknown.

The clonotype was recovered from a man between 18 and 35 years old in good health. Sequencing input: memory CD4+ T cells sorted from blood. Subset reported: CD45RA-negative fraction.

The CDR3 here is CASSPGTSGGSSTDTQYF. The CDR3 DNA sequence: TGTGCCAGCAGCCCAGGGACTAGCGGGGGATCTAGCACAGATACGCAGTATTTT. J is TRBJ2-3 and V is TRBV9; 14 nucleotides line up with TRBD2. This CDR3 contains 18 residues. Per the germline V gene, CDR1 is SGDLS and CDR2 is YYNGEE. V gave up 4 bases and J gave up 0 bases; unmatched junction bases: 7.